A selection of T cell receptor beta chains follows, all from one sample in a study of CD8+ T cells in alopecia areata. The assay was immunoSEQ multiplex PCR, and TCRdb's table has in-frame clones only and misses some. The sample holds about 120,000 clones, roughly 57% seen once. The specimen was CD4+ T cells sorted from blood, collected at week 4, from a patient treated with tofacitinib. The receptors here all came from a human donor with alopecia areata. Each CDR3 is given with its conserved first and last residue.

J gene: TRBJ2-1
V gene: TRBV11-1
CDR3 protein: CASSLGAREQFF

J gene: TRBJ2-1
V gene: TRBV4-2
CDR3 protein: CASSRRSTSYNEQFF

J gene: TRBJ2-5
V gene: TRBV13
CDR3 protein: CASSSTSAGETQYF

J gene: TRBJ2-1
V gene: TRBV7-3
CDR3 protein: CASSSGNEIYNEQFF

J gene: TRBJ1-1
V gene: TRBV9
CDR3 protein: CASSVAGNTEAFF

J gene: TRBJ1-2
V gene: TRBV30
CDR3 protein: CAWLRVGSGYTF

J gene: TRBJ1-2
V gene: TRBV2
CDR3 protein: CASPLPRGYGYTF

J gene: TRBJ2-7
V gene: TRBV6-5
CDR3 protein: CASSYVSRPYEQYF

J gene: TRBJ2-7
V gene: TRBV6-6
CDR3 protein: CASSYSRLAGGYEQYF

J gene: TRBJ1-2
V gene: TRBV5-6
CDR3 protein: CASSLDRGSYGYTF

J gene: TRBJ2-7
V gene: TRBV7-9
CDR3 protein: CASSLARGVSGYEQYF

J gene: TRBJ2-1
V gene: TRBV28
CDR3 protein: CASSSQAGVRNEQFF